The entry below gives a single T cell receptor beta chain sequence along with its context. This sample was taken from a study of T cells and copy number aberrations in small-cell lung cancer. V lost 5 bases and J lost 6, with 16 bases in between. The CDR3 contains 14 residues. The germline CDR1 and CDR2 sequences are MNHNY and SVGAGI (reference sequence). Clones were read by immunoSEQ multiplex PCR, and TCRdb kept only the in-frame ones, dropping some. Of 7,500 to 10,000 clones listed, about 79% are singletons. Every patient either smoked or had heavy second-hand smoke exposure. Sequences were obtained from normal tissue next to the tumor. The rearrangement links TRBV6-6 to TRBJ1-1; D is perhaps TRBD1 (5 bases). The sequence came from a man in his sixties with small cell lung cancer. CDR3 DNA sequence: TGTGCCAGCAGTCGGGACCCTCCGGGGGCTGAAGCTTTCTTT. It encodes CASSRDPPGAEAFF.